The clone carrying this T cell receptor beta chain was picked up one time. Its antigen is not known. PCR used 60 Vbeta primers and 13 Jbeta primers. Measured with immunoSEQ multiplex PCR; TCRdb has only the in-frame clones, and not every one. The table includes approximately 69,000 clones, 60% to 85% detected once. This record comes from a study of cytomegalovirus exposure and HLA in healthy donors. The study's findings and limits: An analysis was carried out later, and it reportedly showed fewer N-insertions in an Asian-associated ancestry cluster than the approximately 610-donor mean. High sensitivity and specificity were reportedly achieved when the classifier diagnosed cytomegalovirus status.

This CDR3 comprises 14 residues. J was trimmed by 3 bases and V by 3 bases; bases with no gene match: 4. CDR1 MDHEN and CDR2 SYDVKM come from the germline V gene. V and J are TRBV28 and TRBJ2-7; TRBD1 aligns across 8 bases. The sequence was obtained from a man younger than 35 in good health and CMV-seronegative. The sequenced sample consisted of PBMCs. The CDR3 DNA reads TGTGCCAGCAGTTTGTCCAGGGGGCGCTACGAGCAGTACTTC. Residues: CASSLSRGRYEQYF. The entire variable domain, with the rest obtained from reference TRBV28 and TRBJ2-7, is as follows: DVKVTQSSRYLVKRTGEKVFLECVQDMDHENMFWYRQDPGLGLRLIYFSYDVKMKEKGDIPEGYSVSREKKERFSLILESASTNQTSMYLCASSLSRGRYEQYFGPGTRLTVT.